This T cell receptor beta chain was retrieved from a study of technical replicates of blood from a handful of donors. Clones were read by immunoSEQ multiplex PCR, and TCRdb kept only the in-frame ones, dropping some. Among roughly 70,000 clones, around 94% were seen once, and the ten largest hold under 0.5%. CDR1 is SGHAT, CDR2 FQNNGV, per germline. Trimming shortened V by 8 bases and J by 2 bases, and 15 bases separated the two germline ends. This CDR3 has 15 amino acids. The chain has TRBV11-2 and TRBJ1-4, with D perhaps TRBD1 (5 bases). The TCR originated in a human donor in good health. Sequencing used T cells isolated from PBMCs. The CDR3 bases are TGTGCCAGCTCTACGGGGGTATGGACTAATGAAAAACTGTTTTTT. It is translated as CASSTGVWTNEKLFF. The full variable domain, completed using reference TRBV11-2 and TRBJ1-4, is EAGVAQSPRYKIIEKRQSVAFWCNPISGHATLYWYQQILGQGPKLLIQFQNNGVVDDSQLPKDRFSAERLKGVDSTLKIQPAKLEDSAVYLCASSTGVWTNEKLFFGSGTQLSVL.